What follows describes a single TCR beta chain. Residents of about two dozen US areas, aged about 18 to 95 years, made up the participants. The CDR3 has 12 amino acids. Trimming removed 3 bases from V and 7 bases from J; junction bases left unmatched: 0. Germline CDR1 KGHSH, CDR2 LQKENI. This record comes from a study of blood T cell repertoires in COVID-19. About the research overall: Spain, Italy and the United States supplied samples that represented acute and convalescent COVID-19.

Some clones are missing from TCRdb's copy, which holds only in-frame ones; the method was immunoSEQ multiplex PCR. Here the sample spans some 200,000 clones, roughly 90% being singletons. The chain uses TRBV18 and TRBJ2-1; 7 bases fit TRBD2. The sequence was collected from a woman in her 40s with acute COVID-19. The sample consisted of PBMCs or T cells enriched from blood (not recorded which). In DNA form, the CDR3 reads TGTGCCAGCTCACCGGGGGGGAATGAGCAGTTCTTC. Its protein product is CASSPGGNEQFF.